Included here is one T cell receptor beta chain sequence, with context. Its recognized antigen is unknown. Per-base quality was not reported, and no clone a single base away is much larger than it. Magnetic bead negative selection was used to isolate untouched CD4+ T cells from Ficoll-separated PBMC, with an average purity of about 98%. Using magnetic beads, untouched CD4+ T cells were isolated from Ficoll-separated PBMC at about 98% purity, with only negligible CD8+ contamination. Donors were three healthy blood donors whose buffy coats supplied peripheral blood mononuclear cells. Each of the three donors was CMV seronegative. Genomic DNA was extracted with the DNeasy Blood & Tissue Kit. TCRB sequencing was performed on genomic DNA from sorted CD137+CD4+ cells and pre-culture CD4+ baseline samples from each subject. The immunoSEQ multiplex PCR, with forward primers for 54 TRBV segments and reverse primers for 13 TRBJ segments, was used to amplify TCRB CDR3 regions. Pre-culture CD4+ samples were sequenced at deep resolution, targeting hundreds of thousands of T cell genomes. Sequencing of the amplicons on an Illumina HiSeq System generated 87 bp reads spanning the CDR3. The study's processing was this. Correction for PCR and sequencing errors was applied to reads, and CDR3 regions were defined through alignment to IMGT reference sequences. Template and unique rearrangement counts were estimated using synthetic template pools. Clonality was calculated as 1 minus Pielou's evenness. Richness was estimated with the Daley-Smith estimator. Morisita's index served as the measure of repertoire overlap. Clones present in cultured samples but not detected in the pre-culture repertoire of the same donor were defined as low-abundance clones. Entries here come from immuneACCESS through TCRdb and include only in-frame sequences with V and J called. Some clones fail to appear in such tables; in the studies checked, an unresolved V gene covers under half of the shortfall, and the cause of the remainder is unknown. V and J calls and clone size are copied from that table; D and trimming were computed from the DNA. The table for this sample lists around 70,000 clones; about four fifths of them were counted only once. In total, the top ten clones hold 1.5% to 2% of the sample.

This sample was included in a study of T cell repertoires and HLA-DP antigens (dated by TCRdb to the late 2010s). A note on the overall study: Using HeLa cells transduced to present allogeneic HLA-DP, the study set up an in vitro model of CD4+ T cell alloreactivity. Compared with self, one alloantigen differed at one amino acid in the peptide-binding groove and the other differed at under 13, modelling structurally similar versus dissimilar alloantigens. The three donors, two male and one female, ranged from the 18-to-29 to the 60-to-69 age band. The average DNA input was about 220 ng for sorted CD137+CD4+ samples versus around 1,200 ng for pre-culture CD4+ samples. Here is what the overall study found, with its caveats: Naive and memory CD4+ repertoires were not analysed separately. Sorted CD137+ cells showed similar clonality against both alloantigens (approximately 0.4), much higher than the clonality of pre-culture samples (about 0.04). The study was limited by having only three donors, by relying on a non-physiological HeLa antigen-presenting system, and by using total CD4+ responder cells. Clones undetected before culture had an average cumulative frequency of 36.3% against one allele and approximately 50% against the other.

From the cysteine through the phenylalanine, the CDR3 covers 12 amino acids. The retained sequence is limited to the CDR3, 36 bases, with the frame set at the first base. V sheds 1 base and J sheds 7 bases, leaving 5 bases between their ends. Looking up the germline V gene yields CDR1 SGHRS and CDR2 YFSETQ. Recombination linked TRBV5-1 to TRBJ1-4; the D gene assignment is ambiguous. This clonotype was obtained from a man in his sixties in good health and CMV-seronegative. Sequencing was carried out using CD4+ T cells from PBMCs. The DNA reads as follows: TGCGCCAGCAGCTTGACTGGTGAAAAACTGTTTTTT. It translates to CASSLTGEKLFF.